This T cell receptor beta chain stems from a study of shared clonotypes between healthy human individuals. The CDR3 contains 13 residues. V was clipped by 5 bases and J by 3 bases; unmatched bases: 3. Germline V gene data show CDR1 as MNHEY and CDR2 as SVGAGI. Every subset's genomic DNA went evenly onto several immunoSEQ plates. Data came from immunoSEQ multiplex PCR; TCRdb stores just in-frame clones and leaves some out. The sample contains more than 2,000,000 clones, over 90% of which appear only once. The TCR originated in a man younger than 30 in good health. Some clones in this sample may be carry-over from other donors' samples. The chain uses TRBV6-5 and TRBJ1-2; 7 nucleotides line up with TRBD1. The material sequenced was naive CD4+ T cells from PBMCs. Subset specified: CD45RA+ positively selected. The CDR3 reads CASSQGGHYGYTF. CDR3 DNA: TGTGCCAGCAGTCAAGGGGGCCACTATGGCTACACCTTC.